The rows below give T cell receptor beta chains drawn from one sample of a study of CD8+ T cells in alopecia areata. Sequencing used immunoSEQ multiplex PCR; TCRdb keeps in-frame clones, though not all of them. The data show about 220,000 clones, about 58% seen once. The specimen comprised CD4+ T cells sorted from blood, sampled at week 4, from a patient treated with tofacitinib. The receptors here all came from a human donor with alopecia areata. The CDR3 runs from the conserved cysteine through the conserved F or W. D genes are given only for firm matches. Not all rows give a size; the values are once, few, many and, for expanded clones, a class.

cdr3_nt	cdr3_aa	v_call	d_call	clone_size	j_call	cdr3_length
TGCAGCGTTGTGCGGCTTATGAACACTGAAGCTTTCTTT	CSVVRLMNTEAFF	TRBV29-1	NA	NA	TRBJ1-1	13
TGTGCCAGCAGGGAGACGACCCGGAGCACAGATACGCAGTATTTT	CASRETTRSTDTQYF	TRBV2	NA	NA	TRBJ2-3	15
TGTGCCAGCAGCCAGGGTGGCCAGGGGAGCGGGGAGCTGTTTTTT	CASSQGGQGSGELFF	TRBV27	NA	NA	TRBJ2-2	15
TGTGCCAGCAGCTTAACGGGACGGGACTATGGCTACACCTTC	CASSLTGRDYGYTF	TRBV7-3	NA	NA	TRBJ1-2	14
TGCAGCGTGTTTCATGATGGCTACACCTTC	CSVFHDGYTF	TRBV29-1	NA	NA	TRBJ1-2	10
TGCAGCTTTGGGGGGAGCACAGATACGCAGTATTTT	CSFGGSTDTQYF	TRBV29-1	NA	NA	TRBJ2-3	12
TGCAGCGTTGTACCAGGGACTAGCGGGGGGAGTGAGCAGTTCTTC	CSVVPGTSGGSEQFF	TRBV29-1	TRBD2	NA	TRBJ2-1	15
TGCAGCATTGCCCCTCTACTCGTACGTGACTATGGCTACACCTTC	CSIAPLLVRDYGYTF	TRBV29-1	NA	few	TRBJ1-2	15
TGTGCCACCAGCAATGGTGGACCCCAAACCTACGAGCAGTACTTC	CATSNGGPQTYEQYF	TRBV15	NA	NA	TRBJ2-7	15
TGCAGCGTTAGGGACAGGGGAACTAATGAAAAACTGTTTTTT	CSVRDRGTNEKLFF	TRBV29-1	TRBD1	NA	TRBJ1-4	14
TGTGCCAGCTCACCGAAGGGCTCAAAACTGTTTTTT	CASSPKGSKLFF	TRBV18	NA	few	TRBJ1-4	12
TGCGCCAGCACCGTACGAGGGGGAGAGTATGGCTACACCTTC	CASTVRGGEYGYTF	TRBV5-1	NA	NA	TRBJ1-2	14
TGCAGCGTTTCGCGGGGGTACGAGCAGTACTTC	CSVSRGYEQYF	TRBV29-1	TRBD2	few	TRBJ2-7	11
TGTGCCAGCAGCCAAGCGGGTCGTCTAGAAGGGGTGGAAGGCTACACCTTC	CASSQAGRLEGVEGYTF	TRBV4-2	NA	NA	TRBJ1-2	17
TGTGCCAGTAGTCGACAGAGCTCCTACAATGAGCAGTTCTTC	CASSRQSSYNEQFF	TRBV19	NA	NA	TRBJ2-1	14
TGTGCCAGCAGTTGGGGCCAGGGGAATAATGAAAAACTGTTTTTT	CASSWGQGNNEKLFF	TRBV6-6	NA	few	TRBJ1-4	15
TGCAGCGTTGAAAAGGGGTCGTACACCGGGGAGCTGTTTTTT	CSVEKGSYTGELFF	TRBV29-1	NA	few	TRBJ2-2	14
TGTGCCAGCAGCTTAAATCCAGGGGGGAGCACTGAAGCTTTCTTT	CASSLNPGGSTEAFF	TRBV7-3	TRBD1	NA	TRBJ1-1	15
TGCGCCAGCAGCCTCGACGCGGGGGATGAAAAACTGTTTTTT	CASSLDAGDEKLFF	TRBV5-1	NA	once	TRBJ1-4	14
TGCGCCAGCAGCCGACAGGACCTGGTTGGGACCGGGGAGCTGTTTTTT	CASSRQDLVGTGELFF	TRBV4-3	NA	NA	TRBJ2-2	16
TGTGCCAGCAGCCGTGAGTTAAGACAGGGGTTCGAAAAACTGTTTTTT	CASSRELRQGFEKLFF	TRBV4-2	TRBD1	few	TRBJ1-4	16
TGTGCCAGCAGCCCCCTCTACAATGAGCAGTTCTTC	CASSPLYNEQFF	TRBV7-2	NA	NA	TRBJ2-1	12
TGTGCCAGCGCCCCCAGCCGACTAGCGGGGGGCCACACTAATGAGCAGTTCTTC	CASAPSRLAGGHTNEQFF	TRBV27	TRBD2	NA	TRBJ2-1	18
TGTGCCAGCAGTGGGAGCGGGTCAGCTTACACAGATACGCAGTATTTT	CASSGSGSAYTDTQYF	TRBV2	NA	NA	TRBJ2-3	16
TGTGCCAGCAGAGAACAGGGTGATAGGGCTGAAGCTTTCTTT	CASREQGDRAEAFF	TRBV6-5	NA	NA	TRBJ1-1	14
TGTGCCAGCAGCTTAGGCTACACCGGGGAGCTGTTTTTT	CASSLGYTGELFF	TRBV7-3	NA	NA	TRBJ2-2	13
TGTGCCTGGACGACGGAGGTCAGGAGCGGGGAGCTGTTTTTT	CAWTTEVRSGELFF	TRBV30	NA	NA	TRBJ2-2	14
TGTGCCAGCAGCGTAGCGATGGGGTATACTGAAGCTTTCTTT	CASSVAMGYTEAFF	TRBV9	NA	few	TRBJ1-1	14
TGTTCCAGCAGCTCCCCACCCGCGGAGTCCGTGCAGTACTTC	CSSSSPPAESVQYF	TRBV7-2	NA	NA	TRBJ2-7	14
TGCGCCAGCAGGACGAGGGCCGGACCCCAGCATTTT	CASRTRAGPQHF	TRBV10-2	NA	few	TRBJ1-5	12
TGTGCCAGCAGCCAAGACGGGCTAGCGGGGGGGGCCATGGAGCAGTTCTTC	CASSQDGLAGGAMEQFF	TRBV4-2	TRBD2	few	TRBJ2-1	17
TGTGCCTGGAGGAGACCGGGACGCATGGGCACTGAAGCTTTCTTT	CAWRRPGRMGTEAFF	TRBV30	NA	NA	TRBJ1-1	15
TGTGCCAGCAGCTTGGGGGGAAATGGCTACACCTTC	CASSLGGNGYTF	TRBV7-8	NA	NA	TRBJ1-2	12
TGTGCCAGCCGACAGGGTTACGAGCAGTACTTC	CASRQGYEQYF	TRBV6-5	TRBD1	NA	TRBJ2-7	11
TGTGCCAGCAGCCCATCCGGGGTCCCTGGGGATGGCTACACCTTC	CASSPSGVPGDGYTF	TRBV5-6	NA	NA	TRBJ1-2	15
TGTGCCTGGAGTGGGAATACCTATGGCTACACCTTC	CAWSGNTYGYTF	TRBV30	NA	NA	TRBJ1-2	12
TGTGCCAGCAGCTCTACAACAAGTTCACCCCTCCACTTT	CASSSTTSSPLHF	TRBV7-3	NA	NA	TRBJ1-6	13
TGTGCCAGCAGCTCGCCCACAGATACGCAGTATTTT	CASSSPTDTQYF	TRBV11-2	NA	NA	TRBJ2-3	12
TGTGCCAGCAGCGATAGCGGGGGACACTACAATGAGCAGTTCTTC	CASSDSGGHYNEQFF	TRBV9	TRBD2	NA	TRBJ2-1	15
TGCGCCAGCGGAACCGATCAACCCAGGGGCTACACCTTC	CASGTDQPRGYTF	TRBV5-1	NA	NA	TRBJ1-2	13
TGTGCCTGGAGTCCTACTTCCGGGACAGGGTGGACCCTAAACACTGAAGCTTTCTTT	CAWSPTSGTGWTLNTEAFF	TRBV30	TRBD1	once	TRBJ1-1	19
TGTGCCAGCTCACCACCGGTCAGGGACACCGGGGAGCTGTTTTTT	CASSPPVRDTGELFF	TRBV18	NA	NA	TRBJ2-2	15
TGCGCCAGCACCACACTCGGGGGCGATGAGCAGTTCTTC	CASTTLGGDEQFF	TRBV5-1	NA	NA	TRBJ2-1	13
TGTGCCAGCAGTTTATCGAGGAGGAACAGCGTAGTCGGCACTGAAGCTTTCTTT	CASSLSRRNSVVGTEAFF	TRBV27	NA	few	TRBJ1-1	18
TGTGCCAGCAGCTTGACTAGTCCTGGGGCCAACGTCCTGACTTTC	CASSLTSPGANVLTF	TRBV7-3	NA	once	TRBJ2-6	15
TGTGCCAGCAGCGTATCTCCCACCGGGGAGCTGTTTTTT	CASSVSPTGELFF	TRBV9	NA	NA	TRBJ2-2	13
TGTGCCTGGAGTGTACAGGGTCGTGTCCAAGCTTTCTTT	CAWSVQGRVQAFF	TRBV30	NA	NA	TRBJ1-1	13
TGTGCCATCAGTACAGACAGGGCTAGCAATCAGCCCCAGCATTTT	CAISTDRASNQPQHF	TRBV10-3	TRBD1	few	TRBJ1-5	15
TGTGCCTGGAGTCGTACGGGTCTCTCCGGGAATACGCAGTATTTT	CAWSRTGLSGNTQYF	TRBV30	NA	NA	TRBJ2-3	15
TGTGCCTGGATGCGGGCCGCGAACACTGAAGCTTTCTTT	CAWMRAANTEAFF	TRBV30	NA	NA	TRBJ1-1	13